This T cell receptor beta chain stems from a study of control samples from healthy donors and cancer patients. TCRdb's copy holds only in-frame clones and misses some; the assay was immunoSEQ multiplex PCR. The sample lists about 150,000 clones, over 90% occurring once. The sequence came from a man aged 50 or older in good health. The sequenced material came from blood.

The CDR3 coding sequence is TGTGCCAGCAGCTACGAGACAGGGATTAATGAAAAACTGTTTTTT. This gives the protein CASSYETGINEKLFF. The chain joins TRBV7-6 to TRBJ1-4; 7 bases line up with TRBD1. J was trimmed by 4 bases and V by 4 bases; bases with no gene match: 6. The CDR3 loop spans 15 amino acids. Germline CDR1 reads SGHVS; CDR2 reads FNYEAQ.